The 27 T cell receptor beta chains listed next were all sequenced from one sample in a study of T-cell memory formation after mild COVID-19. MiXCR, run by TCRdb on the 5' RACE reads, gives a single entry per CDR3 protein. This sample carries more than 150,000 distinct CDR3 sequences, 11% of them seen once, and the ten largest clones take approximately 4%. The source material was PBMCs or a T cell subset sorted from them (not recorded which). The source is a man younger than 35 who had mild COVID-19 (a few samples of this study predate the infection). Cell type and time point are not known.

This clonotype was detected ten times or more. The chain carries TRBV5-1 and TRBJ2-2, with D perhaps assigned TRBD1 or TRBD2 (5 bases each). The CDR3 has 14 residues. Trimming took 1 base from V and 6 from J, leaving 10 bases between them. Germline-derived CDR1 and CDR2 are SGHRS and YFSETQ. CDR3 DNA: TGCGCCAGCAGCTTGACAGGAGGCTCCGGGGAGCTGTTTTTT. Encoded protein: CASSLTGGSGELFF.

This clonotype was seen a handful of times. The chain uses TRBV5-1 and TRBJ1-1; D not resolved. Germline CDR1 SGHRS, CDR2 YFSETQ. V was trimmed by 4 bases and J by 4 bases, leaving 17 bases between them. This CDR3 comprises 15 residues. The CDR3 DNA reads TGCGCCAGCAGCCCCGCCTTAGGGTTGGGCACTGAAGCTTTCTTT. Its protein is CASSPALGLGTEAFF.

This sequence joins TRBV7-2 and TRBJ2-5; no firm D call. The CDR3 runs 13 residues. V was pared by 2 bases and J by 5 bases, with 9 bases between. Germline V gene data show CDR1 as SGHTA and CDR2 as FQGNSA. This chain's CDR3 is CASSLRLRETQYF. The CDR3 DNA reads TGTGCCAGCAGCTTAAGGCTGCGGGAGACCCAGTACTTC.

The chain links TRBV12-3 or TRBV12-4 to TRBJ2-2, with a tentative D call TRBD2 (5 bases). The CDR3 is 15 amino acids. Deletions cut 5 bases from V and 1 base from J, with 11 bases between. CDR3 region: CASSRGRLNTGELFF. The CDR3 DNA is TGTGCCAGCAGTCGAGGGAGACTGAACACCGGGGAGCTGTTTTTT.

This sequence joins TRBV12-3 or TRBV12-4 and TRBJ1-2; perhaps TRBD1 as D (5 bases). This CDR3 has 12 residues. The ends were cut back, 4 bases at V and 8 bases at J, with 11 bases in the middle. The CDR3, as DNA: TGTGCCAGCAGTTCTTACAGGCGCGGCTACACCTTC. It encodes CASSSYRRGYTF.

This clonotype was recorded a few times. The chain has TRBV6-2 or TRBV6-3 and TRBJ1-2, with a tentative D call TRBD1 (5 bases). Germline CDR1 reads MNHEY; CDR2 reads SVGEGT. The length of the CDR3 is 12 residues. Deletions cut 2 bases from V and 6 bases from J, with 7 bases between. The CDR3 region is CASSYGQDGYTF. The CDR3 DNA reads TGTGCCAGCAGTTACGGACAAGATGGCTACACCTTC.

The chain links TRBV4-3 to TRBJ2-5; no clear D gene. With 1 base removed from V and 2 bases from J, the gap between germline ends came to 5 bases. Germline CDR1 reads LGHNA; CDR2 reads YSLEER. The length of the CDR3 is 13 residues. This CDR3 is CASSQVRQETQYF. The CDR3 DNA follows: TGCGCCAGCAGCCAAGTTCGGCAAGAGACCCAGTACTTC.

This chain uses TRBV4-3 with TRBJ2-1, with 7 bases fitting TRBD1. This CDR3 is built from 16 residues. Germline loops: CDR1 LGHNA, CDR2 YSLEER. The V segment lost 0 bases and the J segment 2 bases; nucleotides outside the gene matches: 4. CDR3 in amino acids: CASSQDPGQTYNEQFF. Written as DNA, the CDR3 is TGCGCCAGCAGCCAAGATCCGGGACAGACCTACAATGAGCAGTTCTTC.

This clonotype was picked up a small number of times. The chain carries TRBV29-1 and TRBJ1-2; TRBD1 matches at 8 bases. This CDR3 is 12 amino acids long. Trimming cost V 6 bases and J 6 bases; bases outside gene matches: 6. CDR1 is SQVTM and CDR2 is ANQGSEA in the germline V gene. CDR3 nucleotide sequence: TGCAGCGTCCTTACGACAGGGGATGGCTACACCTTC. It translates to CSVLTTGDGYTF.

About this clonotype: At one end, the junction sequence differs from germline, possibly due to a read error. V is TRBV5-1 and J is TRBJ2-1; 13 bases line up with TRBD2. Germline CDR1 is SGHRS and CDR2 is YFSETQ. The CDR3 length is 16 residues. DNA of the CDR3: TGCGCCAGCAGCTCCTCCGGGACTAGCGGGGCCGATGAGCAGTTATTC. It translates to CASSSSGTSGADEQLF.

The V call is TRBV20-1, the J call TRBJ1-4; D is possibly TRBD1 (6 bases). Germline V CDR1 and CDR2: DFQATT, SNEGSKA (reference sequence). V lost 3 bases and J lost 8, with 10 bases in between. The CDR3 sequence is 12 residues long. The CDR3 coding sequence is TGCAGTGCTAGGGGGGGGCAGGAAAAACTGTTTTTT. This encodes CSARGGQEKLFF.

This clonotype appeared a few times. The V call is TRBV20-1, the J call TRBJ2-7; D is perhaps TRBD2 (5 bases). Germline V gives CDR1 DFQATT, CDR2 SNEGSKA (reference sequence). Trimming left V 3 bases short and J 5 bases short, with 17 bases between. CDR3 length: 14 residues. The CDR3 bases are TGCAGTGCTAGGAGGGCTTCCTTTTCCGACGAGCAGTACTTC. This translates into CSARRASFSDEQYF.

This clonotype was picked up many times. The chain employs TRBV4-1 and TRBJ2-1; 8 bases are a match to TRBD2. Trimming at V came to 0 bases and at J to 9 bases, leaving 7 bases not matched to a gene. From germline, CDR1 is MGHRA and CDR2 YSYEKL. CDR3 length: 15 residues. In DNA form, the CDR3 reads TGCGCCAGCAGCCAAGATTCCGGGGGGGCCGGTGAGCAGTTCTTC. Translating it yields CASSQDSGGAGEQFF.

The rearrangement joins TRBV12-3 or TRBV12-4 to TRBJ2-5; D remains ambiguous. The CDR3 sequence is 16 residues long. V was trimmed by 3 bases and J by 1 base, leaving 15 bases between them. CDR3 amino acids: CASSFRRNVIQETQYF. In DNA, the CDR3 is TGTGCCAGCAGTTTTCGGCGGAATGTGATCCAAGAGACCCAGTACTTC.

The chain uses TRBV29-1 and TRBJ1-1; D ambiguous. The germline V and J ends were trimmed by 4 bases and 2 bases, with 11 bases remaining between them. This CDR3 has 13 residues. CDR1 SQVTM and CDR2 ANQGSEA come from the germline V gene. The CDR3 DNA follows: TGCAGCGTTGGGGTAGGTCGAAACACTGAAGCTTTCTTT. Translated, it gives CSVGVGRNTEAFF.

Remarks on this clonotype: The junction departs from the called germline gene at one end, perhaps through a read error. CDR3 amino acids: CASSLGATGMAF. CDR3 sequence (DNA): TGTGCCAGCAGCTTGGGTGCAACAGGTATGGCCTTC. The chain has TRBV5-4 and TRBJ2-1; the D gene is possibly TRBD1 (5 bases). Germline-derived CDR1 and CDR2 are SGHNT and YYREEE (reference sequence). CDR3 length equals 12 residues.

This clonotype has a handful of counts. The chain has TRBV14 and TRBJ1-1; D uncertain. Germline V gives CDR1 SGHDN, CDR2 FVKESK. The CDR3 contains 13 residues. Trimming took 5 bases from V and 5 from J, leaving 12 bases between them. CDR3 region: CASSAFWETEAFF. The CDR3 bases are TGTGCCAGCAGCGCCTTCTGGGAGACTGAAGCTTTCTTT.

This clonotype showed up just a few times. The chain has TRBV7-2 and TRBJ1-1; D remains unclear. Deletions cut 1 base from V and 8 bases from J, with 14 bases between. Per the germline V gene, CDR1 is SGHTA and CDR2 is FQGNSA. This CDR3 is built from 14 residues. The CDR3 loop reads CASSLGYHSHEAFF. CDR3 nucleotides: TGTGCCAGCAGCTTAGGGTACCACTCGCACGAAGCTTTCTTT.

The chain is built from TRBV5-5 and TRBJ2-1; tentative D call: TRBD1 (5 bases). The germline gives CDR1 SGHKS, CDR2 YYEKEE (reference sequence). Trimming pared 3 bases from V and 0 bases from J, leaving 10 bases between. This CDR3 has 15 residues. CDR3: CASSSRAGSYNEQFF. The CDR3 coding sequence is TGTGCCAGCAGCTCCAGGGCAGGCTCCTACAATGAGCAGTTCTTC.

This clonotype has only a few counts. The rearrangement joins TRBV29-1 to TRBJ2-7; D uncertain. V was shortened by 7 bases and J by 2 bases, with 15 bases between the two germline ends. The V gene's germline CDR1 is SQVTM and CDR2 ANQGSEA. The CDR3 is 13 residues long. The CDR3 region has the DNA TGCAGCGCCGGAGATCCACCCACCTACGAGCAGTACTTC. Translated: CSAGDPPTYEQYF.

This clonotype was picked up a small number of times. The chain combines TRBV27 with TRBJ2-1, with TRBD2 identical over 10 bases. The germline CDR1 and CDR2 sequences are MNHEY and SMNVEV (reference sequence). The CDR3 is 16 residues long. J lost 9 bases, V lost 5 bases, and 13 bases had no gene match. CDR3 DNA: TGTGCCAGCAGTCCCTCGGGGAGCGGGGGGGCCTTTGAGCAGTTCTTC. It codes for CASSPSGSGGAFEQFF.

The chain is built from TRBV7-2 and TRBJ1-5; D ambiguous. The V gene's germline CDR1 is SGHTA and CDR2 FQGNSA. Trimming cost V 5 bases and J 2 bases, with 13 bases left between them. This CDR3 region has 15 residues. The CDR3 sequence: CASSRVYGGNQPQHF. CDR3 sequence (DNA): TGTGCCAGCAGCCGAGTGTACGGGGGCAATCAGCCCCAGCATTTT.

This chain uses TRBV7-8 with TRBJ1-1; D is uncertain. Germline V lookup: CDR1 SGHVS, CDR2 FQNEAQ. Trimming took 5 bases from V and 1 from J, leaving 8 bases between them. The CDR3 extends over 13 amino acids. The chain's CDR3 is CASSEDGNTEAFF. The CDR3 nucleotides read TGTGCCAGCAGCGAAGACGGGAACACTGAAGCTTTCTTT. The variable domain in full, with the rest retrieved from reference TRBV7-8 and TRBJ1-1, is GAGVSQSPRYKVAKRGQDVALRCDPISGHVSLFWYQQALGQGPEFLTYFQNEAQLDKSGLPSDRFFAERPEGSVSTLKIQRTQQEDSAVYLCASSEDGNTEAFFGQGTRLTVV.

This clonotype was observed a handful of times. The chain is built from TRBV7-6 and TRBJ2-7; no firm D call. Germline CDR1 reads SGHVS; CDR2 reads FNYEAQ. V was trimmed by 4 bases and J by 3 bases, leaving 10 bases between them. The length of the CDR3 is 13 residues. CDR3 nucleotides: TGTGCCAGCAGCTCCAAGGTAGGCTACGAGCAGTACGTC. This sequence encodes CASSSKVGYEQYV.

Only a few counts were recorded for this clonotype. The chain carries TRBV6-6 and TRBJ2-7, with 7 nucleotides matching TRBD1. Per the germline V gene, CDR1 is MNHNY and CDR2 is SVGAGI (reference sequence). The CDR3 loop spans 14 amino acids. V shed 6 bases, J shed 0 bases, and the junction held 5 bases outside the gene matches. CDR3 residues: CASRRDRASYEQYF. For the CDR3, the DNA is TGTGCCAGCAGACGTGACAGGGCCTCCTACGAGCAGTACTTC.

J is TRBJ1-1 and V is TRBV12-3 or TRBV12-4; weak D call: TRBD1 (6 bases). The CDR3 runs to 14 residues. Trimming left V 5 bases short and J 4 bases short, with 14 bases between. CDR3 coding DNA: TGTGCCAGCAGTGAGAGGGGGGTTGGCACTGAAGCTTTCTTT. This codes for CASSERGVGTEAFF.

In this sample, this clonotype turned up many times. CDR3 sequence reads: CASTEPRGNYGYTF. The CDR3 DNA follows: TGTGCCAGCACCGAACCCAGGGGGAACTATGGCTACACCTTC. The rearrangement uses TRBV6-2 or TRBV6-3 and TRBJ1-2; 7 bases are a match to TRBD1. Unmatched junction bases numbered 7, after V lost 7 bases and J lost 2 bases. This CDR3 region has 14 residues. Germline values: CDR1 MNHEY, CDR2 SVGEGT.